Reported below is one T cell receptor beta chain. Only a few counts were recorded for this clonotype. The antigen it recognizes is unknown. Per-base quality was not reported, and no clone a single base away is much larger than it. This sample was taken from a study of blood T cells in healthy people across ages (dated by TCRdb to between 2015 and 2016). With regard to the full study: In model experiments, roughly one uniquely barcoded TCR beta cDNA molecule per two T cells was captured by template switching. To track age-related changes in TCR beta repertoire diversity, the study relied on deep sequencing normalized with unique cDNA molecular identifiers. The donors were divided into four age groups: young (average around 15 years), middle-aged (around 41), aged (about 62) and long-lived (about 79). To avoid experimental bias, donors of different ages were spread randomly across the sequencing lanes. For two donors (one aged 18 to 30 and one aged 80 or older), the study analyzed two additional independent replicas of 1 million unique cDNA reads from the same blood draw. On the study overall, not on this receptor specifically: Estimates of total diversity based on one million sequenced T cells were regarded as lower bounds and as underestimates. Because the CMV infection status of the donors was unknown, age-related changes in expanded clonotypes may potentially have been confounded. Conclusive comparison of naive and antigen-experienced compartments was prevented by the profiling of bulk unsorted PBMCs. Observed TCR beta diversity correlated strongly with the percentage of naive T cells measured by flow cytometry. Observed TCR beta diversity per million T cells fell roughly linearly with age, and a significant reduction was already apparent by age around 39. Compared with the aged group, the long-lived group had more naive CD4+ T cells, fewer expanded clones and increased TCR diversity, suggesting age selection.

Library prep was done by 5' RACE. Sequencing instrument: Illumina HiSeq 2500. A second roughly 6 to 12 cycle PCR used a sample-barcoded 5' primer and a J-beta primer mix. A template-switch 5' adaptor carrying 12 random nucleotides introduced a unique molecular identifier onto each TCR beta cDNA molecule. At least 2.5 million CDR3-containing paired-end reads were obtained from each sample. All of the RNA was converted into first-strand cDNA using the Mint cDNA synthesis kit, with a TRBC-specific oligonucleotide serving as the primer. Following uracil-DNA glycosylase treatment, a first 18-cycle PCR with universal primers M1SS and BC2_uni_R was performed on all cDNA. On the study's bioinformatics: Normalization of each sample was performed by random selection of 1 million high-quality reads, each carrying a distinct molecular identifier. Instead of being binned into consensus sequences, reads that shared molecular identifiers were thrown out. CDR3 identification, clonotype clustering and error correction used MiTCR with a Q25 quality threshold and the strictest error-elimination algorithm. Lower-bound total TCR beta diversity was estimated with a nonparametric unseen species model using Euler transformation. TCRdb cleaned the public reads at Q25 with fastp, built clones with MiXCR and kept in-frame beta chains. Merged by CDR3 protein, the rows form single entries marked with the most common genes and DNA. These V and J calls rely on TCRdb rather than the paper's analysis. The sample table holds 1.5 million to 2 million distinct CDR3 sequences, of which around 35% were seen once. The ten largest clones capture approximately 10% of the sample.

The CDR3 goes from the cysteine to the phenylalanine over 15 residues. Only CDR3 DNA is held: 45 bases, read in frame from base 1. Sequences MDHEN (CDR1) and SYDVKM (CDR2) are obtained from the germline V gene. V has 5 bases trimmed and J has 7 bases trimmed; junction bases matching no gene number 13. The approximately 39 donors, aged 6 to 90 years, were systemically healthy Caucasian individuals from Russia. Approximately 10 milliliters of peripheral blood were collected from each donor into EDTA-treated Vacutainer tubes. Ficoll-Paque density-gradient centrifugation was used to isolate PBMCs, with at least 7 million per sample. Trizol reagent was used to extract total RNA from PBMCs, with at least 5 micrograms per sample. For every donor, flow cytometry on a PBMC aliquot measured the percentage of naive CD45RAhigh/CD27high T cells.

The sequence was collected from a woman in her 30s in good health. This chain joins TRBV28 to TRBJ2-7, with 8 central nucleotides matching TRBD2. Specimen: blood. The bases read TGTGCCAGCAGTCAACCGGGACTAGAGGGGTTTGAGCAGTACTTC. Its product reads: CASSQPGLEGFEQYF.